The clone carrying this T cell receptor beta chain was observed a single time. These data come from a study of blood T cell repertoires in COVID-19. Background on the study: Samples came from the United States, Italy and Spain, spanning acute and convalescent COVID-19. T cells, B-cell-depleted T cells, or PBMCs supplied cDNA or gDNA.

Authors' processing steps: Using reference gene primer amplification, nucleated cell counts were estimated. Only in-frame clones appear in the TCRdb table, and some are missing; sequencing was by immunoSEQ multiplex PCR. Clone size and V and J calls were adopted from that table, with D and trimming inferred from the DNA. Of more than 250,000 clones listed, about nine tenths are singletons. V was pared by 6 bases and J by 0 bases, with 15 bases between. The CDR3 length is 17 residues. The germline CDR1 and CDR2 sequences are SNHLY and FYNNEI. This TCR derives from a man aged 50 to 60 with active or convalescent COVID-19. Sequenced material: peripheral blood. The V gene is TRBV2, the J gene TRBJ2-6; D is possibly TRBD1 (5 bases). DNA of the CDR3: TGTGCCAGCAGGCTCATTGCAGGGCACTCTGGGGCCAACGTCCTGACTTTC. Encoded protein: CASRLIAGHSGANVLTF.